Listed here are 27 T cell receptor beta chains from one sample, sequenced in a study of blood T cell repertoires in COVID-19. The assay was immunoSEQ multiplex PCR, and TCRdb's table has in-frame clones only and misses some. This sample has around 330,000 clones, with about 92% found just once. Sequenced material: PBMCs or T cells enriched from blood (not recorded which). All receptors come from a man in his sixties who had recovered from COVID-19.

The chain is built from TRBV4-1 and TRBJ2-2, with TRBD2 matching 7 bases. The CDR3 contains 15 residues. Germline-derived CDR1 and CDR2 are MGHRA and YSYEKL. J was trimmed by 8 bases and V by 3 bases; bases with no gene match: 9. CDR3 amino acids: CASSHHSGGVGELFF. The CDR3 nucleotides read TGCGCCAGCAGCCACCACTCTGGGGGGGTTGGGGAGCTGTTTTTT.

The CDR3 region is CASSFGQGNTGELFF. DNA for the CDR3: TGTGCCAGCAGCTTCGGACAGGGGAACACCGGGGAGCTGTTTTTT. The V call is TRBV6-4, the J call TRBJ2-2; 8 nucleotides line up with TRBD1. The CDR3 extends over 15 amino acids. Germline CDR1 and CDR2: MRHNA and SNTAGT. Trimming cost V 6 bases and J 1 base; bases outside gene matches: 4.

The rearrangement links TRBV7-6 to TRBJ2-1; no definite D call. There are 15 residues in the CDR3. V was pared by 1 base and J by 5 bases, with 12 bases between. CDR1 is SGHVS, CDR2 FNYEAQ, per germline. CDR3 loop: CASSLEIRVDNEQFF. CDR3 DNA sequence: TGTGCCAGCAGCTTAGAAATCCGGGTCGACAATGAGCAGTTCTTC.

The chain couples TRBV4-1 to TRBJ1-2, with TRBD1 matching over 8 bases. V gave up 5 bases and J gave up 12 bases; unmatched junction bases: 11. The CDR3 runs 13 residues. Germline-derived CDR1 and CDR2 are MGHRA and YSYEKL. This CDR3 is CASSDRTGKVDTF. In DNA form, the CDR3 reads TGCGCCAGCAGCGATCGGACAGGGAAGGTGGACACCTTC.

As to this clone: The DNA is omitted, as the CDR3 cannot be located on it reliably, and the CDR3 follows TCRdb's listing. The chain uses TRBV5-1 and TRBJ1-6. The CDR3 spans 14 amino acids, including both terminal residues. The germline CDR1 and CDR2 sequences are SGHRS and YFSETQ. Here the CDR3 reads CASSTFGSDSPLHF.

This clone was counted between two and nine times. The chain recombines TRBV11-2 with TRBJ1-4; 7 bases align to TRBD1. Germline-derived CDR1 and CDR2 are SGHAT and FQNNGV. The CDR3 runs 15 residues. With 5 bases clipped from V and 7 bases from J, the junction kept 10 bases outside the gene matches. This CDR3 reads CASSGTGDAGEKLFF. CDR3 coding DNA: TGTGCCAGCAGCGGCACAGGGGATGCTGGTGAAAAACTGTTTTTT.

The V gene is TRBV6-2 or TRBV6-3, the J gene TRBJ2-3; 7 bases map to TRBD1. J lost 2 bases, V lost 1 base, and 3 bases had no gene match. Germline V gene data show CDR1 as MNHEY and CDR2 as SVGEGT. The CDR3 consists of 15 residues. CDR3 DNA: TGTGCCAGCAGTTACTGGGGACAGACCACAGATACGCAGTATTTT. This gives the protein CASSYWGQTTDTQYF.

The chain employs TRBV4-3 and TRBJ2-2, with TRBD2 as a possible D gene (6 bases). Trimming cost V 1 base and J 8 bases, with 14 bases left between them. This CDR3 spans 15 amino acids. Germline loops: CDR1 LGHNA, CDR2 YSLEER. The CDR3 spells CASSQGRRARGELFF. The CDR3 DNA reads TGCGCCAGCAGCCAAGGAAGGAGGGCGCGGGGGGAGCTGTTTTTT.

This clone appeared a single time. This chain links TRBV7-2 with TRBJ1-2, with D possibly TRBD1 on 6 matching bases. V was trimmed by 5 bases and J by 2 bases, leaving 9 bases between them. Germline V gene sequence: CDR1 SGHTA, CDR2 FQGNSA. The CDR3 covers 13 residues. CDR3 DNA: TGTGCCAGCAGCCCAGACAGGAACTATGGCTACACCTTC. It translates to CASSPDRNYGYTF. The full variable domain, rest sourced from reference TRBV7-2 and TRBJ1-2, is GAGVSQSPSNKVTEKGKDVELRCDPISGHTALYWYRQSLGQGLEFLIYFQGNSAPDKSGLPSDRFSAERTGGSVSTLTIQRTQQEDSAVYLCASSPDRNYGYTFGSGTRLTVV.

The chain links TRBV11-3 to TRBJ1-2; 9 bases line up with TRBD1. V lost 1 base to trimming and J lost 3 bases; unmatched junction nucleotides: 6. Germline V CDR1 and CDR2: SGHNT, YENEEA. The CDR3 contains 16 residues. The CDR3 sequence is CASSLVAGQGDYGYTF. The CDR3 DNA sequence: TGTGCCAGCAGCTTAGTAGCGGGACAGGGAGACTATGGCTACACCTTC.

The genes are TRBV5-6 and TRBJ1-5; 8 positions match TRBD1. This CDR3 has 15 residues. V dropped 1 base and J dropped 6; count of bases not matched to a gene: 6. The germline V gene encodes CDR1 SGHDT and CDR2 YYEEEE. The CDR3 nucleotides read TGTGCCAGCAGCTTGAGCCGGGACAGGCGTCAGCCCCAGCATTTT. Translating gives CASSLSRDRRQPQHF.

This clone was seen a single time. The V and J genes are TRBV19 and TRBJ2-5; 9 nucleotides line up with TRBD2. Germline V gene data show CDR1 as LNHDA and CDR2 as SQIVND (reference sequence). This CDR3 is 15 amino acids long. V lost 3 bases and J lost 4; bases outside the gene matches: 6. DNA for the CDR3: TGTGCCAGTAGTATCGTAGCGGGAGAGCGAGAGACCCAGTACTTC. It encodes CASSIVAGERETQYF.

The chain carries TRBV29-1 and TRBJ2-7, with 8 bases aligning to TRBD1. This CDR3 comprises 15 residues. Germline loops: CDR1 SQVTM, CDR2 ANQGSEA. V was pared by 3 bases and J by 6 bases, with 13 bases of the junction left unmatched. CDR3 amino acids: CSVDRGQGAGGEQYF. For the CDR3, the DNA is TGCAGCGTTGATCGGGGCCAGGGGGCTGGAGGCGAGCAGTACTTC.

J is TRBJ2-2 and V is TRBV19; 11 bases align to TRBD1. The V gene's germline CDR1 is LNHDA and CDR2 SQIVND (reference sequence). This CDR3 has 14 residues. Germline trimming cut 7 bases from V and 5 bases from J; bases unmatched to any gene: 3. The CDR3 nucleotides are TGTGCCAGTAAAGGACAGGGGGCAACCGGGGAGCTGTTTTTT. It specifies CASKGQGATGELFF.

About this clone itself: Relative to the germline gene, one junction end is altered; a read error may explain this. The V call is TRBV19, the J call TRBJ1-2; 7 bases line up with TRBD1. The length of the CDR3 is 13 residues. Germline V gene data show CDR1 as LNHDA and CDR2 as SQIVND (reference sequence). CDR3 sequence: CASSMAPPDRRLF. CDR3 in DNA: TGTGCCAGTAGTATGGCGCCGCCGGACAGGAGACTCTTC.

This clone occurred once. This chain links TRBV27 with TRBJ1-5; no definite D call. V lost 5 bases and J lost 0, with 8 bases in between. Germline V CDR1 and CDR2: MNHEY, SMNVEV (reference sequence). The CDR3 runs to 14 residues. CDR3 nucleotides: TGTGCCAGCAGTCGGGGTAATAGCAATCAGCCCCAGCATTTT. Translated, it gives CASSRGNSNQPQHF.

The chain combines TRBV19 with TRBJ2-3; TRBD2 matches 10 bases. Per germline, CDR1 LNHDA and CDR2 SQIVND (reference sequence). This CDR3 is built from 17 residues. With 5 bases clipped from V and 5 bases from J, the junction kept 13 bases outside the gene matches. The CDR3 protein is CASSPNQRGGREDTQYF. CDR3 DNA sequence: TGTGCCAGTAGTCCTAACCAGCGGGGGGGCCGTGAAGATACGCAGTATTTT.

The chain combines TRBV5-1 with TRBJ2-2, with TRBD2 matching over 10 bases. The CDR3 runs 18 residues. Germline trimming cut 6 bases from V and 2 bases from J; bases unmatched to any gene: 13. From germline, CDR1 is SGHRS and CDR2 YFSETQ. The CDR3 DNA reads as TGCGCCAGCAACCTCGGACTAGCGGCCGCTGCAAACACCGGGGAGCTGTTTTTT. Translation: CASNLGLAAAANTGELFF.

The chain has TRBV29-1 and TRBJ1-3; D is unresolved. The germline V and J ends were trimmed by 5 bases and 0 bases, with 5 bases remaining between them. The CDR3 consists of 12 residues. CDR1 and CDR2 (germline): SQVTM, ANQGSEA. DNA for the CDR3: TGCAGCGTTAGAGGCTCTGGAAACACCATATATTTT. It specifies CSVRGSGNTIYF.

The chain couples TRBV4-1 to TRBJ2-4, with D maybe TRBD1 (5 bases). The germline V gene has CDR1 MGHRA and CDR2 YSYEKL. V was clipped by 1 base and J by 3 bases, with 16 bases between them. There are 17 residues in the CDR3. CDR3 nucleotides: TGCGCCAGCAGCCAAGTCCTCCGCAGGGAAGTCAAAAACATTCAGTACTTC. This translates into CASSQVLRREVKNIQYF.

The chain is built from TRBV14 and TRBJ2-5, with 10 bases identical to TRBD2. CDR3 size: 14 residues. J lost 5 bases, V lost 1 base, and 1 base had no gene match. Looked up from germline, CDR1 is SGHDN and CDR2 is FVKESK. The CDR3 DNA is TGTGCCAGCAGCCAAGGACTAGCGGGTGAGACCCAGTACTTC. Translated, it gives CASSQGLAGETQYF.

The chain joins TRBV27 to TRBJ2-2; 7 bases agree with TRBD1. The J segment lost 1 base and the V segment lost 4 bases, leaving 6 bases of the junction unmatched. The germline gives CDR1 MNHEY, CDR2 SMNVEV (reference sequence). CDR3 length: 16 amino acids. The CDR3 spells CASSYLGQLNTGELFF. CDR3 coding DNA: TGTGCCAGCAGTTACTTGGGACAGTTGAACACCGGGGAGCTGTTTTTT.

V usage is TRBV6-4 and J usage is TRBJ2-1; 7 bases fit TRBD1. Germline V gives CDR1 MRHNA, CDR2 SNTAGT. J was trimmed by 6 bases and V by 8 bases; bases with no gene match: 25. The CDR3 contains 19 residues. Here the CDR3 DNA reads TGTGCCAGCCACCCGACAGGGTATGATGTTGTGGGTTCGGGCAATGAGCAGTTCTTC. Protein: CASHPTGYDVVGSGNEQFF.

Turning to this clone: The junction and the germline gene differ at one end; a read error may be behind it. This chain links TRBV7-7 with TRBJ2-1, with D perhaps TRBD1 (5 bases). Germline CDR1 reads SSHAT; CDR2 reads FNYEAQ (reference sequence). CDR3 length: 15 amino acids. CDR3 bases: TGTGCTAGCAGCCTTGCCCAGGGAAAGGCCAATGAGCAGTTCTTC. This codes for CASSLAQGKANEQFF.

The chain links TRBV5-1 to TRBJ2-1; 11 bases map to TRBD2. The ends lost 4 bases at V and 6 bases at J; junction bases unmatched: 3. Looked up from germline, CDR1 is SGHRS and CDR2 is YFSETQ. This CDR3 contains 14 residues. The CDR3, as DNA: TGCGCCAGCAGCATAGCGGGAGGGAGCAATGAGCAGTTCTTC. Translating it yields CASSIAGGSNEQFF.

This clone came up once. The chain joins TRBV5-6 to TRBJ1-6; 7 bases match TRBD1. CDR1 and CDR2 (germline): SGHDT, YYEEEE. The CDR3 extends over 16 amino acids. The V gene end was trimmed by 4 bases and the J gene end by 2 bases; junction bases not matched to a gene: 6. The CDR3 protein is CASSKDRKTYNSPLHF. CDR3 bases: TGTGCCAGCAGCAAGGACAGGAAAACCTATAATTCACCCCTCCACTTT. Full variable domain (outside the CDR3, taken from reference TRBV5-6 and TRBJ1-6): DAGVTQSPTHLIKTRGQQVTLRCSPKSGHDTVSWYQQALGQGPQFIFQYYEEEERQRGNFPDRFSGHQFPNYSSELNVNALLLGDSALYLCASSKDRKTYNSPLHFGNGTRLTVT.

V usage is TRBV6-5 and J usage is TRBJ2-2; 7 bases line up with TRBD1. This CDR3 is built from 15 residues. V was clipped by 0 bases and J by 4 bases; unmatched bases: 2. Germline CDR1 reads MNHEY; CDR2 reads SVGAGI. In nucleotides, the CDR3 is TGTGCCAGCAGTTACTCACCAGGGGGCACCGGGGAGCTGTTTTTT. Residues: CASSYSPGGTGELFF.